This TCR beta chain was found in a study of T cell responses to AZD1222 COVID-19 vaccine. Overall study results and limits: Vaccine-related CD4 TCRs covered spike, predominating at 160-218 and 743-854.

This table comes from immunoSEQ multiplex PCR, and its TCRdb copy is limited to in-frame clones, with some not included. Here the sample spans some 150,000 clones, approximately 85% being singletons. Remarks on this clone: Its antigen is currently unknown.

Material: peripheral blood, obtained on day 0 of AZD1222 vaccination. The clonotype comes from an adult in good health.

The CDR3, as DNA: TGTGCCAGCAGTCCACGGACTACCGGGTCCTACAATGAGCAGTTCTTC. It translates to CASSPRTTGSYNEQFF. This chain uses TRBV7-9 with TRBJ2-1, with D possibly matching TRBD2 (6 bases). Deletions cut 6 bases from V and 1 base from J, with 16 bases between. Germline V gene sequence: CDR1 SEHNR, CDR2 FQNEAQ (reference sequence). The CDR3 is made up of 16 amino acids. The whole variable domain, filled in from reference TRBV7-9 and TRBJ2-1, reads DTGVSQNPRHKITKRGQNVTFRCDPISEHNRLYWYRQTLGQGPEFLTYFQNEAQLEKSRLLSDRFSAERPKGSFSTLEIQRTEQGDSAMYLCASSPRTTGSYNEQFFGPGTRLTVL.